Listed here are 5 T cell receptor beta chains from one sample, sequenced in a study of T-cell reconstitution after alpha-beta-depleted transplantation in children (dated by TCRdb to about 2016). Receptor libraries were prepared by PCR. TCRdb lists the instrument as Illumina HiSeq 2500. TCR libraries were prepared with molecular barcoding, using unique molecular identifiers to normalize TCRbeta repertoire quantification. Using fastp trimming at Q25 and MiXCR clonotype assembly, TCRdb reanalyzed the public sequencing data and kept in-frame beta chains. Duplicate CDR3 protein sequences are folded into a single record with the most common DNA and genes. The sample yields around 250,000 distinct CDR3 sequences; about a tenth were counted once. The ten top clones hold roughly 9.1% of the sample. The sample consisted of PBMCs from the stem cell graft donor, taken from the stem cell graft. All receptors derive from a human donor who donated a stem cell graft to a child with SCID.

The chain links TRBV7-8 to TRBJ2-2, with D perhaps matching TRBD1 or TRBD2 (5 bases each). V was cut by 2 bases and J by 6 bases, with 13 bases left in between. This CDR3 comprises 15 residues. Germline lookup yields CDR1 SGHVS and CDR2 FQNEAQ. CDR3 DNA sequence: TGTGCCAGCAGCTTAACAATGGGGGTTCCCGGGGAGCTGTTTTTT. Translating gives CASSLTMGVPGELFF. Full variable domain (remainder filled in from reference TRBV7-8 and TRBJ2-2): GAGVSQSPRYKVAKRGQDVALRCDPISGHVSLFWYQQALGQGPEFLTYFQNEAQLDKSGLPSDRFFAERPEGSVSTLKIQRTQQEDSAVYLCASSLTMGVPGELFFGEGSRLTVL.

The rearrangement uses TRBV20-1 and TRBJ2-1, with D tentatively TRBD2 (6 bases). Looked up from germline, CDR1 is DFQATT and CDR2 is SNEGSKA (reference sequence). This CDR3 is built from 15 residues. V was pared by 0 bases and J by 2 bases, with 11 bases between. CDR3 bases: TGCAGTGCTAGAGATTATCGGGGGACCTACAATGAGCAGTTCTTC. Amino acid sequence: CSARDYRGTYNEQFF.

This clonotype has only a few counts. CDR3: CASRETGARFQPQHF. In nucleotides, the CDR3 is TGTGCCAGCAGGGAGACAGGGGCACGGTTTCAGCCCCAGCATTTT. The genes are TRBV12-3 or TRBV12-4 and TRBJ1-5; 8 positions match TRBD1. The CDR3 length is 15 residues. V was clipped by 6 bases and J by 6 bases; unmatched bases: 10.

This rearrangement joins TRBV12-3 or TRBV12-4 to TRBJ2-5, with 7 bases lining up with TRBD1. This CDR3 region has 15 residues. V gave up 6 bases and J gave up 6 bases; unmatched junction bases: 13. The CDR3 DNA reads TGTGCCAGCAGCACCTATGACAGGGCCTTAAAGACCCAGTACTTC. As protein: CASSTYDRALKTQYF.

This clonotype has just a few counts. CDR3 in amino acids: CASSVVGQGNYNEQFF. In nucleotides, the CDR3 is TGTGCCAGCAGCGTAGTGGGACAGGGCAACTACAATGAGCAGTTCTTC. This chain joins TRBV9 and TRBJ2-1, with 9 bases aligning to TRBD1. V shed 0 bases and J 3 bases; nucleotides not matched to a gene: 4. Germline V gene lookup returns CDR1 SGDLS and CDR2 YYNGEE. The CDR3 runs 16 residues.